Listed here are 9 T cell receptor beta chains from one sample, sequenced in a study of blood T cell repertoires in COVID-19. Only in-frame clones appear in the TCRdb table, and some are missing; sequencing was by immunoSEQ multiplex PCR. Seen here are a few hundred thousand clones, around 84% observed once, and the top ten hold around 3%. Sample: peripheral blood. These receptors originate from a human donor in a cohort sampled during active COVID-19.

J is TRBJ2-7 and V is TRBV20-1; TRBD2 is a possible D gene (5 bases). The CDR3 totals 11 residues. Germline V gives CDR1 DFQATT, CDR2 SNEGSKA (reference sequence). V dropped 4 bases and J dropped 3 bases, with 7 bases sitting between them. The CDR3 nucleotides read TGCAGTGCTATACGGGACTACGAGCAGTACTTC. Amino acids: CSAIRDYEQYF.

The gene calls are TRBV4-1 and TRBJ2-3; perhaps TRBD2 as D (5 bases). CDR3 length: 15 amino acids. V was clipped by 0 bases and J by 2 bases, with 9 bases between them. CDR1 is MGHRA, CDR2 YSYEKL, per germline. The CDR3 reads CASSQERTDTDTQYF. The CDR3 nucleotides are TGCGCCAGCAGCCAAGAACGGACTGACACAGATACGCAGTATTTT.

The chain links TRBV29-1 to TRBJ2-1; the match to TRBD1 covers 7 bases. The CDR3 loop spans 14 amino acids. Germline V gene sequence: CDR1 SQVTM, CDR2 ANQGSEA. The V segment lost 0 bases and the J segment 4 bases; nucleotides outside the gene matches: 3. For the CDR3, the DNA is TGCAGCGTTGAAGACCGGGACAGATACAATGAGCAGTTCTTC. Its translation: CSVEDRDRYNEQFF.

This clone was observed a single time. V and J are TRBV10-2 and TRBJ1-1, with a tentative D call TRBD1 (6 bases). The V gene's germline CDR1 is WSHSY and CDR2 SAAADI. The CDR3 sequence is 15 residues long. Deletions cut 2 bases from V and 5 bases from J, with 15 bases between. The CDR3 DNA is TGCGCCAGCAGTGAGCCTGGGGGGGCGCGTACTGAAGCTTTCTTT. This translates into CASSEPGGARTEAFF.

This rearrangement joins TRBV6-9 to TRBJ2-5, with a tentative D call TRBD1 (6 bases). Per the germline V gene, CDR1 is MNHGY and CDR2 is SVAAGI. The CDR3 spans 15 residues. V lost 10 bases, J lost 0 bases, and 18 bases lay in between. CDR3 coding DNA: TGTGCCACCTACCCCCCCGGGACATACCAAGAGACCCAGTACTTC. This codes for CATYPPGTYQETQYF.

This sequence joins TRBV5-6 and TRBJ1-4; the match to TRBD1 covers 10 bases. The germline CDR1 and CDR2 sequences are SGHDT and YYEEEE. The CDR3 covers 15 residues. The junction had 7 bases not matched to a gene; V was cut back by 4 bases and J by 7 bases. In nucleotides, the CDR3 is TGTGCCAGCAGCCGGACAGGGGGTGGCGGTGAAAAACTGTTTTTT. This codes for CASSRTGGGGEKLFF.

The chain employs TRBV6-1 and TRBJ2-2; TRBD2 matches at 7 bases. The CDR3 contains 15 residues. J was trimmed by 7 bases and V by 0 bases; bases with no gene match: 5. The germline CDR1 and CDR2 sequences are MNHNS and SASEGT. The CDR3 loop is CASSEARGGVGELFF. In nucleotides, the CDR3 is TGTGCCAGCAGTGAAGCGCGTGGGGGGGTCGGGGAGCTGTTTTTT.

The V call is TRBV7-2, the J call TRBJ2-5; perhaps TRBD1 as D (7 bases). This CDR3 comprises 16 residues. Trimming took off 8 bases at V and 4 bases at J, with 23 bases between the two ends. Germline assignment: CDR1 SGHTA and CDR2 FQGNSA. The CDR3 coding sequence is TGTGCCAGCGCCTTATATCGGAGGGACAGCGGAGAGACCCAGTACTTC. This gives the protein CASALYRRDSGETQYF.

The chain uses TRBV7-8 and TRBJ1-1; D is possibly TRBD1 (5 bases). Germline lookup yields CDR1 SGHVS and CDR2 FQNEAQ. The CDR3 runs to 14 residues. The ends were cut back, 3 bases at V and 4 bases at J, with 12 bases in the middle. For the CDR3, the DNA is TGTGCCAGCAGCTTGGTTCAGGGAGGCACTGAAGCTTTCTTT. This encodes CASSLVQGGTEAFF. Together with reference TRBV7-8 and TRBJ1-1, the CDR3 gives the full variable domain: GAGVSQSPRYKVAKRGQDVALRCDPISGHVSLFWYQQALGQGPEFLTYFQNEAQLDKSGLPSDRFFAERPEGSVSTLKIQRTQQEDSAVYLCASSLVQGGTEAFFGQGTRLTVV.